This entry lists 15 T cell receptor beta chains sequenced from one sample in a study of radiation and T cells in renal cell carcinoma. Documented time point: baseline pretreatment blood. Treatment noted: 15 Gy SBRT to primary tumor, nephrectomy 4 weeks later. The protocol was immunoSEQ multiplex PCR, while the TCRdb copy is restricted to in-frame clones and leaves out a portion. The table records 100,000 to 150,000 clones, roughly 80% of them present only once. The source material was blood, sampled from a patient whose treatment included radiotherapy and nephrectomy. The receptors were sampled from an older woman with renal cell carcinoma.

V usage is TRBV5-1 and J usage is TRBJ1-4; D may be TRBD1 (5 bases). From germline, CDR1 is SGHRS and CDR2 YFSETQ. V gave up 2 bases and J gave up 7 bases, with 15 bases separating them. This CDR3 spans 15 amino acids. The CDR3 loop is CASSFSAGMIEKLFF. The DNA of the CDR3 is TGCGCCAGCAGCTTTTCCGCAGGGATGATTGAAAAACTGTTTTTT.

This sequence joins TRBV2 and TRBJ2-7; D uncertain. V dropped 7 bases and J dropped 2 bases, with 9 bases sitting between them. The length of the CDR3 is 12 residues. Germline loops: CDR1 SNHLY, CDR2 FYNNEI. CDR3 loop: CASTFGPYEQYF. In nucleotides, the CDR3 is TGTGCCAGCACCTTTGGACCCTACGAGCAGTACTTC.

This rearrangement joins TRBV2 to TRBJ1-2; 7 positions agree with TRBD1. The germline V gene has CDR1 SNHLY and CDR2 FYNNEI. The V gene end was trimmed by 5 bases and the J gene end by 5 bases; junction bases not matched to a gene: 5. CDR3 length equals 13 residues. The CDR3: CASSPDRNYGYTF. CDR3 DNA: TGTGCCAGCAGTCCGGACAGGAATTATGGCTACACCTTC.

The CDR3, as DNA: TGTGCCAGCACTACGGGAGCTGGAAACACCATATATTTT. Protein sequence: CASTTGAGNTIYF. This sequence joins TRBV6-1 and TRBJ1-3; D remains ambiguous. This CDR3 region has 13 residues. The germline gives CDR1 MNHNS, CDR2 SASEGT. Trimming cost V 7 bases and J 2 bases, with 9 bases left between them.

The rearrangement links TRBV19 to TRBJ2-7; possibly TRBD1 for D (6 bases). V was shortened by 9 bases and J by 2 bases, with 14 bases between the two germline ends. CDR1 LNHDA and CDR2 SQIVND come from the germline V gene (reference sequence). The CDR3 extends over 13 amino acids. The CDR3 DNA sequence: TGTGCCAGCGAAAGCCGGGACACCTACGAGCAGTACTTC. This translates into CASESRDTYEQYF.

The V gene is TRBV18, the J gene TRBJ2-7; 8 bases fit TRBD1. Germline trimming cut 0 bases from V and 5 bases from J; bases unmatched to any gene: 6. CDR3 size: 15 residues. Germline loops: CDR1 KGHSH, CDR2 LQKENI. The CDR3 reads CASSPPGQVNHEQYF. The CDR3 DNA follows: TGTGCCAGCTCACCACCGGGACAGGTTAACCACGAGCAGTACTTC.

This clone came up a few times. The chain links TRBV4-2 to TRBJ1-5; D not resolved. Germline CDR1 and CDR2: LGHNA and YNFKEQ. The CDR3 loop spans 14 amino acids. Trimming removed 0 bases from V and 4 bases from J, with 7 bases in between. As DNA, the CDR3 is TGTGCCAGCAGCCAAGATGTCAGGAATCAGCCCCAGCATTTT. It translates to CASSQDVRNQPQHF.

This chain connects TRBV5-5 to TRBJ2-7; a possible D gene is TRBD2 (6 bases). V was pared by 4 bases and J by 3 bases, with 14 bases between. Germline V CDR1 and CDR2: SGHKS, YYEKEE (reference sequence). The CDR3 sequence is 14 residues long. CDR3 in amino acids: CASSGGGVGYEQYF. For the CDR3, the DNA is TGTGCCAGCAGCGGGGGAGGCGTTGGCTACGAGCAGTACTTC.

The CDR3 loop reads CASSLGVSQPQHF. The CDR3 coding sequence is TGTGCCAGCAGCTTAGGGGTGAGTCAGCCCCAGCATTTT. The V call is TRBV7-3, the J call TRBJ1-5, with D unresolved. Germline lookup yields CDR1 SGHTA and CDR2 FQGTGA. The CDR3 runs to 13 residues. V lost 2 bases and J 6 bases, leaving 8 bases between the germline ends.

This sequence joins TRBV2 and TRBJ2-5; D gene unclear. Germline CDR1 and CDR2: SNHLY and FYNNEI. Trimming took 3 bases from V and 13 from J, leaving 15 bases between them. The CDR3 consists of 12 residues. The CDR3 bases are TGTGCCAGCAGTGAGACAATCGAACTTGGGTACTTC. Translating it yields CASSETIELGYF.

This sequence joins TRBV25-1 and TRBJ1-3; a weak D match, TRBD1 (6 bases). Trimming pared 3 bases from V and 8 bases from J, leaving 11 bases between. Germline CDR1 is MGHDK and CDR2 is SYGVNS. The CDR3 totals 13 residues. The CDR3 DNA sequence: TGTGCCAGCAGTGAGGGAGGGGGAGACACCATATATTTT. It translates to CASSEGGGDTIYF.

The rearrangement links TRBV6-5 to TRBJ1-1; perhaps TRBD1 as D (6 bases). The CDR3 covers 11 residues. In germline, CDR1 is MNHEY, CDR2 SVGAGI. Trimming stripped 8 bases from V and 7 bases from J, with 11 bases between. The CDR3 region has the DNA TGTGCCAGCGGCACAGGGCTTGAAGCTTTCTTT. Its translation is CASGTGLEAFF.

This sequence joins TRBV29-1 and TRBJ1-2; perhaps TRBD1 as D (5 bases). V was shortened by 7 bases and J by 8 bases, with 23 bases between the two germline ends. This CDR3 has 14 amino acids. Germline V CDR1 and CDR2: SQVTM, ANQGSEA. The chain's CDR3 is CSASTSPGQWGYTF. The CDR3 nucleotides are TGCAGCGCCTCAACTAGCCCAGGGCAATGGGGCTACACCTTC.

The genes are TRBV27 and TRBJ2-7; D may match TRBD1 or TRBD2 (5 bases each). In germline, CDR1 is MNHEY, CDR2 SMNVEV (reference sequence). This CDR3 comprises 14 residues. The germline V and J ends were trimmed by 2 bases and 1 base, with 9 bases remaining between them. CDR3 sequence reads: CASSLRGPSYEQYF. CDR3 DNA sequence: TGTGCCAGCAGTTTACGGGGCCCTTCCTACGAGCAGTACTTC.

The table lists this clone with a few counts. V gene TRBV7-3 combines with J gene TRBJ1-1; 7 nucleotides line up with TRBD1. This CDR3 comprises 15 residues. After removal of 2 bases from V and 0 bases from J, the junction contained 3 bases not matched to a gene. The V gene's germline CDR1 is SGHTA and CDR2 FQGTGA. CDR3 sequence: CASSLARGVNTEAFF. CDR3 coding DNA: TGTGCCAGCAGCTTAGCCAGGGGGGTGAACACTGAAGCTTTCTTT.